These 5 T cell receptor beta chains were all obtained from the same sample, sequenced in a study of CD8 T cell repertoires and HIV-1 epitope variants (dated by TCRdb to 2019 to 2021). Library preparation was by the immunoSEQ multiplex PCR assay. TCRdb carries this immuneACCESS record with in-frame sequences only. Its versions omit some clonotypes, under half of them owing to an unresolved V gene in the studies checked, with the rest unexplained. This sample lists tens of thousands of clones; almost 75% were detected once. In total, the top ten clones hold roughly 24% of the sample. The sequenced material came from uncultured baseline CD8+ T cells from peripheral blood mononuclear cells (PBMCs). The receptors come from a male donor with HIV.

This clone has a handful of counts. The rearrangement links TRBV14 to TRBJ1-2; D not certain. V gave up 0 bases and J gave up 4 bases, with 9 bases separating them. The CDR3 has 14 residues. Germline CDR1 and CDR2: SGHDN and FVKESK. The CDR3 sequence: CASSQDRWTYGYTF. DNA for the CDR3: TGTGCCAGCAGCCAAGACAGGTGGACCTATGGCTACACCTTC.

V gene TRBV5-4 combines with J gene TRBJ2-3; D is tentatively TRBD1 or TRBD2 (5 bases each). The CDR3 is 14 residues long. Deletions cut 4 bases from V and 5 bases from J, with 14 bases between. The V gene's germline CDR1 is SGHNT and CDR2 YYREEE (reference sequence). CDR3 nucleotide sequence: TGTGCCAGCAGCCCCGGGACGACCAGAGATACGCAGTATTTT. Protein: CASSPGTTRDTQYF.

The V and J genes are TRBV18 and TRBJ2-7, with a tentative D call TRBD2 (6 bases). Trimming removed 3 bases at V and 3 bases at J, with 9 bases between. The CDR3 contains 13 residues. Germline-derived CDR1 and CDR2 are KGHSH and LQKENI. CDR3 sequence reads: CASSPGSGYEQYF. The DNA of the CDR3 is TGTGCCAGCTCACCCGGGAGTGGCTACGAGCAGTACTTC.

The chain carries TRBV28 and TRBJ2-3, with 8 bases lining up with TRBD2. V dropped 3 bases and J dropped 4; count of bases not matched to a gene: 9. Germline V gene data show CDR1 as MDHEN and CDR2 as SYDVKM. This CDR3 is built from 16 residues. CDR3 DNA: TGTGCCAGCAGTTTCAATCGCGGACTAGCATCAGATACGCAGTATTTT. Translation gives CASSFNRGLASDTQYF.

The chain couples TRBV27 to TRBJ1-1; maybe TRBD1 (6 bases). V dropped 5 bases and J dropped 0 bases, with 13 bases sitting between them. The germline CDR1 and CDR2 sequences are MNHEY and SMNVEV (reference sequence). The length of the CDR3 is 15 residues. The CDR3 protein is CASSPRGGMNTEAFF. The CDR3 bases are TGTGCCAGCAGTCCTAGGGGGGGGATGAACACTGAAGCTTTCTTT.